These 17 T cell receptor beta chains originate from one sample sequenced in a study of T-cell reconstitution after alpha-beta-depleted transplantation in children. Unique molecular identifiers were built into the TCRbeta library. A single record per CDR3 protein comes from TCRdb applying MiXCR to the PCR reads. Seen here are 200,000 to 250,000 distinct CDR3 sequences, around 11% observed once, and the top ten hold approximately 2.9%. Source: PBMCs from the stem cell graft donor, taken from the stem cell graft. The receptors come from a human donor who donated a stem cell graft to a child with acute lymphoblastic leukemia.

This clonotype was observed at least ten times. The V gene is TRBV30, the J gene TRBJ1-1; TRBD1 aligns across 7 bases. The ends lost 3 bases at V and 5 bases at J; junction bases unmatched: 9. Germline CDR1 is GTSNPN and CDR2 is SVGIG (reference sequence). The CDR3 runs to 14 residues. CDR3 DNA sequence: TGTGCCTGGAGGAGCAAGGGGGCGAGGACTGAAGCTTTCTTT. It codes for CAWRSKGARTEAFF. Together with reference TRBV30 and TRBJ1-1, the CDR3 gives the full variable domain: SQTIHQWPATLVQPVGSPLSLECTVEGTSNPNLYWYRQAAGRGLQLLFYSVGIGQISSEVPQNLSASRPQDRQFILSSKKLLLSDSGFYLCAWRSKGARTEAFFGQGTRLTVV.

The chain employs TRBV2 and TRBJ1-1, with D maybe TRBD1 (5 bases). The CDR3 runs to 11 residues. Germline V lookup: CDR1 SNHLY, CDR2 FYNNEI. V was shortened by 3 bases and J by 7 bases, with 6 bases between the two germline ends. CDR3 sequence: CASSEGGEAFF. DNA of the CDR3: TGTGCCAGCAGTGAGGGGGGTGAAGCTTTCTTT.

This clonotype was recorded many times. The chain recombines TRBV5-6 with TRBJ2-1; TRBD1 matches 10 bases. With V trimmed by 3 bases and J by 7 bases, 1 base remained unmatched. Per the germline V gene, CDR1 is SGHDT and CDR2 is YYEEEE. The CDR3 is 13 amino acids. CDR3 DNA: TGTGCCAGCAGCTGGGGACAGGGGAATGAGCAGTTCTTC. Protein sequence: CASSWGQGNEQFF.

This clonotype appeared many times. The junction departs from germline at one end; a sequencing error may be responsible. V is TRBV20-1 and J is TRBJ2-3; perhaps D is TRBD1 or TRBD2 (6 bases each). CDR3 length: 15 residues. CDR1 DFQATT and CDR2 SNEGSKA come from the germline V gene (reference sequence). The CDR3 nucleotides are TGCAGTGCGAGAGGAGGGCGGGGACAAAAGGGGACGCAGTATTTT. Protein: CSARGGRGQKGTQYF.

The sample holds a few counts of this clonotype. This chain uses TRBV20-1 with TRBJ2-6; possibly TRBD1 for D (6 bases). CDR1 and CDR2 from the germline V gene are DFQATT and SNEGSKA (reference sequence). The CDR3 runs 18 residues. The V and J ends lost 6 bases and 0 bases respectively, with 21 bases between them. This CDR3 reads CSAPIRRGALSGANVLTF. The CDR3 coding sequence is TGCAGTGCCCCAATTCGCAGGGGTGCCCTCTCTGGGGCCAACGTCCTGACTTTC.

This clonotype was seen ten or more times. The genes are TRBV7-9 and TRBJ1-5; no reliable D call. The CDR3 covers 14 residues. The V gene's germline CDR1 is SEHNR and CDR2 FQNEAQ (reference sequence). The ends were cut back, 0 bases at V and 2 bases at J, with 5 bases in the middle. CDR3 residues: CASSLAHGNQPQHF. The CDR3 DNA reads as TGTGCCAGCAGCTTAGCTCATGGCAATCAGCCCCAGCATTTT.

This clonotype has a count of ten or more. V is TRBV5-1 and J is TRBJ2-1, with 8 bases matching TRBD1. Germline loops: CDR1 SGHRS, CDR2 YFSETQ. J was trimmed by 10 bases and V by 0 bases; bases with no gene match: 6. The CDR3 has 14 amino acids. CDR3: CASSLGTGLREQFF. CDR3 bases: TGCGCCAGCAGCTTGGGGACAGGGTTACGGGAGCAGTTCTTC.

This clonotype was picked up many times. The chain uses TRBV7-9 and TRBJ1-3; D possibly corresponds to TRBD1 (6 bases). The CDR3 is 15 amino acids. Trimming removed 3 bases from V and 1 base from J, with 10 bases in between. CDR1 and CDR2 from the germline V gene are SEHNR and FQNEAQ (reference sequence). CDR3 sequence reads: CASSLTGVSGNTIYF. The CDR3 DNA sequence: TGTGCCAGCAGCTTGACAGGTGTATCTGGAAACACCATATATTTT.

The table lists this clonotype with many counts. The rearrangement uses TRBV12-3 or TRBV12-4 and TRBJ1-1; the D is unclear. Trimming took 4 bases from V and 4 from J, leaving 13 bases between them. This CDR3 contains 14 residues. DNA of the CDR3: TGTGCCAGCAGTTCGCGACTTTACTTCACTGAAGCTTTCTTT. Its translation: CASSSRLYFTEAFF.

This chain joins TRBV7-9 and TRBJ2-3; possibly TRBD2 for D (5 bases). Per the germline V gene, CDR1 is SEHNR and CDR2 is FQNEAQ (reference sequence). V was pared by 7 bases and J by 1 base, with 9 bases between. The length of the CDR3 is 13 residues. The CDR3 is CASTAGGTDTQYF. DNA of the CDR3: TGTGCCAGCACCGCCGGGGGCACAGATACGCAGTATTTT. The variable domain in full, completed from reference TRBV7-9 and TRBJ2-3, reads DTGVSQNPRHKITKRGQNVTFRCDPISEHNRLYWYRQTLGQGPEFLTYFQNEAQLEKSRLLSDRFSAERPKGSFSTLEIQRTEQGDSAMYLCASTAGGTDTQYFGPGTRLTVL.

This clonotype was seen only a few times. The chain recombines TRBV2 with TRBJ2-5, with a weak D call TRBD2 (6 bases). Per the germline V gene, CDR1 is SNHLY and CDR2 is FYNNEI. V dropped 3 bases and J dropped 4 bases, with 12 bases sitting between them. There are 14 residues in the CDR3. CDR3 nucleotide sequence: TGTGCCAGCAGTGACCCGGGACTGATAGAGACCCAGTACTTC. It yields the protein CASSDPGLIETQYF.

This clonotype was seen repeatedly, ten times or more. CDR3 in amino acids: CASSIDRGQGMNEQFF. In DNA form, the CDR3 reads TGTGCCAGTAGTATAGATAGGGGACAGGGTATGAATGAGCAGTTCTTC. This rearrangement joins TRBV19 to TRBJ2-1, with 9 nucleotides matching TRBD1. V was clipped by 0 bases and J by 7 bases; unmatched bases: 7. The CDR3 has 16 residues. CDR1 LNHDA and CDR2 SQIVND come from the germline V gene (reference sequence).

The sample holds many counts of this clonotype. The rearrangement links TRBV14 to TRBJ2-7; D remains unclear. Germline CDR1 and CDR2: SGHDN and FVKESK. Trimming removed 1 base from V and 6 bases from J, with 10 bases in between. This CDR3 is built from 13 residues. DNA for the CDR3: TGTGCCAGCAGCCAAGTTTCAGGAGCCGAGCAGTACTTC. Translated, it gives CASSQVSGAEQYF.

The V and J genes are TRBV18 and TRBJ2-3; D ambiguous. The V end lost 2 bases, the J end lost 8 bases, and 11 bases lay between the germline ends. The CDR3 totals 13 residues. Germline V CDR1 and CDR2: KGHSH, LQKENI. The CDR3, as DNA: TGTGCCAGCTCACCAGAGGTGACAAGTACGCAGTATTTT. Translation: CASSPEVTSTQYF.

This clonotype was detected many times. V is TRBV11-2 and J is TRBJ2-2, with D perhaps assigned TRBD1 or TRBD2 (6 bases each). Germline CDR1 is SGHAT and CDR2 is FQNNGV. The CDR3 is 14 amino acids. Trimming removed 3 bases from V and 6 bases from J, with 11 bases in between. CDR3 sequence: CASSFGGPSGELFF. The CDR3 region has the DNA TGTGCCAGCAGCTTTGGGGGGCCCTCCGGGGAGCTGTTTTTT.

This clonotype was found many times. The chain recombines TRBV7-2 with TRBJ1-5; possibly TRBD1 for D (5 bases). The CDR3 consists of 15 residues. The ends were cut back, 2 bases at V and 6 bases at J, with 14 bases in the middle. CDR1 is SGHTA, CDR2 FQGNSA, per germline. Written as DNA, the CDR3 is TGTGCCAGCAGCTTACGTCTCCAGGGAAGTCAGCCCCAGCATTTT. Encoded protein: CASSLRLQGSQPQHF.

This clonotype showed up many times. The rearrangement uses TRBV18 and TRBJ1-3; D might be TRBD1 (6 bases). Germline loops: CDR1 KGHSH, CDR2 LQKENI. Between the trimmed V and J ends, which lost 3 bases and 0 bases, there was a span of 12 bases. The CDR3 is made up of 16 amino acids. The CDR3 bases are TGTGCCAGCTCACCTCTCCCAGGGGACTCTGGAAACACCATATATTTT. It specifies CASSPLPGDSGNTIYF. Using reference TRBV18 and TRBJ1-3 for the parts outside the CDR3, the full variable domain is NAGVMQNPRHLVRRRGQEARLRCSPMKGHSHVYWYRQLPEEGLKFMVYLQKENIIDESGMPKERFSAEFPKEGPSILRIQQVVRGDSAAYFCASSPLPGDSGNTIYFGEGSWLTVV.